The TCR beta chain described here comes from a study of blood T cell repertoires in COVID-19. About the research overall: From T cells, B-cell-depleted T cells, or PBMCs came the material, which was cDNA or gDNA.

The germline gives CDR1 SGHRS, CDR2 YFSETQ. V lost 4 bases, J lost 2 bases, and 26 bases lay in between. CDR3 length equals 19 residues. In the authors' workflow: Amplification from reference gene primers served as the basis for estimated nucleated cell counts. Profiling relied on immunoSEQ multiplex PCR, and the TCRdb table lists in-frame clones only, not all of them. D and trimming come from the DNA, and the V and J calls and clone size come from that table. In the table there are 200,000 to 250,000 clones, roughly 83% of which are singletons. The source material was peripheral blood. The chain links TRBV5-1 to TRBJ2-3; D is uncertain. The receptor was derived from a woman aged 50 to 60 with acute or convalescent COVID-19. The CDR3 sequence is CASSPQPHGSTLATDTQYF. The CDR3 bases are TGCGCCAGCAGCCCGCAACCACACGGGTCGACCCTGGCCACAGATACGCAGTATTTT.